This TCR beta chain is drawn from a study of blood T cell repertoires in COVID-19. Methods used by the authors: Estimated nucleated cell counts came from reference gene primer amplification. Only in-frame clones appear in the TCRdb table, and some are missing; sequencing was by immunoSEQ multiplex PCR. V and J calls and clone size are given by that table; D and trimming were obtained from the DNA. The sample contains fewer than 200,000 clones, around 85% of which appear only once. The germline CDR1 and CDR2 sequences are GTSNPN and SVGIG (reference sequence). Trimming took 3 bases from V and 4 from J, leaving 16 bases between them. This CDR3 comprises 14 residues. This clone was detected a few times.

The sequencing sample was made of peripheral blood. This rearrangement joins TRBV30 to TRBJ2-7; D might be TRBD1 (5 bases). The TCR originated in a man in his sixties who had recovered from COVID-19. In nucleotides, the CDR3 is TGTGCCTGGAGCCTGGCAGGGCCAAGGTACGAGCAGTACTTC. Its protein is CAWSLAGPRYEQYF.